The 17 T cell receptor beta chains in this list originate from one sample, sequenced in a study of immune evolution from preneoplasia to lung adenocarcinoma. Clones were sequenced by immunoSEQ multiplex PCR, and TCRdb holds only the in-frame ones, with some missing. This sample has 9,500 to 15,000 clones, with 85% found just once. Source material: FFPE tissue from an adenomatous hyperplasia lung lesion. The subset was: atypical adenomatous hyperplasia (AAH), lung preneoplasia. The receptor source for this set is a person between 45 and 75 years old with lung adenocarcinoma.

This CDR3 reads CASSPRDRQYNEQFF. The CDR3, as DNA: TGTGCCAGCAGCCCCCGGGACAGGCAATACAATGAGCAGTTCTTC. The genes are TRBV9 and TRBJ2-1, with 8 bases matching TRBD1. Germline V gene sequence: CDR1 SGDLS, CDR2 YYNGEE. The CDR3 consists of 15 residues. V lost 4 bases to trimming and J lost 4 bases; unmatched junction nucleotides: 7.

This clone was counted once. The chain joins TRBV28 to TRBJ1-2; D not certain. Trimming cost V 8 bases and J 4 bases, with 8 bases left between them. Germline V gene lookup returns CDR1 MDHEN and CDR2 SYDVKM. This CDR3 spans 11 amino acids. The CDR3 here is CASEQAYGYTF. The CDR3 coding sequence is TGTGCCAGCGAGCAGGCCTATGGCTACACCTTC.

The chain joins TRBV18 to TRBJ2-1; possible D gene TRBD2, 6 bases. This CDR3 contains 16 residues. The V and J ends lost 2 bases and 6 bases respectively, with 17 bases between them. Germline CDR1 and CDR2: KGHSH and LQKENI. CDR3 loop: CASSPTEGLLVNEQFF. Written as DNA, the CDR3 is TGTGCCAGCTCACCAACGGAGGGGTTATTAGTCAATGAGCAGTTCTTC.

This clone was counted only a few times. The CDR3 DNA is TGTGCCAGCAGTTTGGGGGCAGTTAACACAGATACGCAGTATTTT. Its translation is CASSLGAVNTDTQYF. The genes are TRBV28 and TRBJ2-3, with a possible D match to TRBD1 (6 bases). The V and J ends lost 3 bases and 2 bases respectively, with 12 bases between them. Per germline, CDR1 MDHEN and CDR2 SYDVKM. The CDR3 covers 15 residues.

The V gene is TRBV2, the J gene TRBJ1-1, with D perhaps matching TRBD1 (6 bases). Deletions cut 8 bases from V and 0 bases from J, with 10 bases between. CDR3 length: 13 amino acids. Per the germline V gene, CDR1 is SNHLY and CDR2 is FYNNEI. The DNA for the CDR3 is TGTGCCAGCGGGGGGCAAATGAACACTGAAGCTTTCTTT. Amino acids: CASGGQMNTEAFF.

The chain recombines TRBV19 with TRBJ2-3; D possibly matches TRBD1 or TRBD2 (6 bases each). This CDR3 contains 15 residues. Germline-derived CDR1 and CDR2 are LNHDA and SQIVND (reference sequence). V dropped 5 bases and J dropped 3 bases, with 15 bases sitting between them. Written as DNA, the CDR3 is TGTGCCAGTAGTGGCGGGGACATCGCAACAGATACGCAGTATTTT. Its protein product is CASSGGDIATDTQYF.

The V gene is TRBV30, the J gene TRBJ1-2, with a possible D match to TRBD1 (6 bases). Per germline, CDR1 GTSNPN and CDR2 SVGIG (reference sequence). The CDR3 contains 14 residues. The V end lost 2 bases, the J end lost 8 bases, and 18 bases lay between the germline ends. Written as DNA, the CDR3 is TGTGCCTGGAGTATAGCGGGGGGCGCTGGGGGCTACACCTTC. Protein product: CAWSIAGGAGGYTF.

The CDR3: CASRAAHASNEQFF. In nucleotides, the CDR3 is TGTGCCAGCAGGGCGGCACATGCTTCCAATGAGCAGTTCTTC. The chain employs TRBV28 and TRBJ2-1; D gene ambiguous. Germline V gene sequence: CDR1 MDHEN, CDR2 SYDVKM. The CDR3 extends over 14 amino acids. V was cut by 6 bases and J by 6 bases, with 15 bases left in between.

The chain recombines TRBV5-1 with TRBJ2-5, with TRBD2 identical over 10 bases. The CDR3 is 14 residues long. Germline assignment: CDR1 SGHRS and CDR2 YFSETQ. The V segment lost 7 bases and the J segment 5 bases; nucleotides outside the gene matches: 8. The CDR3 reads CASGAGGPRETQYF. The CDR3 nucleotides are TGCGCCAGCGGAGCGGGAGGGCCGCGGGAGACCCAGTACTTC.

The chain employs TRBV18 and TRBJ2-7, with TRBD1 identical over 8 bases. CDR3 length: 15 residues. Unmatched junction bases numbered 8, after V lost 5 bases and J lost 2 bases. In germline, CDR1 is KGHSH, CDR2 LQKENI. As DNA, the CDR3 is TGTGCCAGCTCATCCCTGACAGGGGAGGCCTACGAGCAGTACTTC. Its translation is CASSSLTGEAYEQYF.

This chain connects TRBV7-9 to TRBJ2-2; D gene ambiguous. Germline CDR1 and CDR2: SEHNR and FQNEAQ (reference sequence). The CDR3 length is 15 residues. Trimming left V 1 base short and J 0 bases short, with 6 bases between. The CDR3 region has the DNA TGTGCCAGCAGCTTAGACTTCCCGAACACCGGGGAGCTGTTTTTT. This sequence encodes CASSLDFPNTGELFF.

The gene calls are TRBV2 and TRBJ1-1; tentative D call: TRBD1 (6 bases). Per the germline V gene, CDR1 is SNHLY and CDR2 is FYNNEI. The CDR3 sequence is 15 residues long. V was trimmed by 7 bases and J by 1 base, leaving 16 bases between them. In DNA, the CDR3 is TGTGCCAGCACCACCCAGGGGCAGGCGAACACTGAAGCTTTCTTT. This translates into CASTTQGQANTEAFF.

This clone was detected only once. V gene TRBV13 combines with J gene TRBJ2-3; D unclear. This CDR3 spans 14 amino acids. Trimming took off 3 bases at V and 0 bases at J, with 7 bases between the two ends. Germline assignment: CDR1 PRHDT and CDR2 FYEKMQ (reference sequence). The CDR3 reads CASSFDLSTDTQYF. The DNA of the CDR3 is TGTGCCAGCAGCTTCGACCTTAGCACAGATACGCAGTATTTT.

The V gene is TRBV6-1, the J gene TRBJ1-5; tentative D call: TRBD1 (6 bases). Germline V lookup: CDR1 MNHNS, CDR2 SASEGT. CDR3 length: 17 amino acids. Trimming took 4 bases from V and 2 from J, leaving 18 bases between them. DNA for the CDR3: TGTGCCAGCAGTGGGTCCCGACAGGCGTATGGCAATCAGCCCCAGCATTTT. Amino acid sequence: CASSGSRQAYGNQPQHF.

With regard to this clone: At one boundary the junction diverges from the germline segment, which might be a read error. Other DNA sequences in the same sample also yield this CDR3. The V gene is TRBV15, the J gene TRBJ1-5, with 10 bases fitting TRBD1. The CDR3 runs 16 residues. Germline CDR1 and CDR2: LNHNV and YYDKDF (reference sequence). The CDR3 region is CATSGLDRGSNQPQHF. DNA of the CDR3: TGTGCCACCAGCGGACTGGACAGGGGGAGCAATCAGCCCCAACATTTT.

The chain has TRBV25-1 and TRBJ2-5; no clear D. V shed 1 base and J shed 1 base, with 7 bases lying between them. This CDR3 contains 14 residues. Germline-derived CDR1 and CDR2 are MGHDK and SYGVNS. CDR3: CASSELGPQETQYF. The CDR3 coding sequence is TGTGCCAGCAGTGAATTAGGGCCCCAAGAGACCCAGTACTTC.

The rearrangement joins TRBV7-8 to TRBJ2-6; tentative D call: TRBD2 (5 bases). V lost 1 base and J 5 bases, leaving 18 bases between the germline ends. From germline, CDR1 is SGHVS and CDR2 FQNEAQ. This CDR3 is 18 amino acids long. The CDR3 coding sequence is TGTGCCAGCAGCTTAGTCGGTCTGGACTTCGCGCGGGCCAACGTCCTGACTTTC. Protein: CASSLVGLDFARANVLTF.